This T cell receptor beta chain was retrieved from a study of cytomegalovirus exposure and HLA in healthy donors. The study, taken as a whole, reports: Investigators reported more than 150 TCR beta chains as tied to cytomegalovirus. In a later analysis, common viral pathogens appeared linked to several of the most significant clusters.

The germline V gene encodes CDR1 ENHRY and CDR2 SYGVKD. The length of the CDR3 is 13 residues. The V end lost 8 bases, the J end lost 2 bases, and 12 bases lay between the germline ends. Worth noting for this clone: Antigen: not known.

Both 60 Vbeta primers and 13 Jbeta primers went into the PCR. Produced via immunoSEQ multiplex PCR; TCRdb's table is partial and in-frame only. The sample holds approximately 130,000 clones, about 80% seen once. The source material was PBMCs. The V call is TRBV10-3, the J call TRBJ1-2, with D tentatively TRBD1 (6 bases). This TCR came from a man aged 50 to 60 in good health and CMV-seronegative. CDR3 amino acids: CAIRPGGNYGYTF. In nucleotides, the CDR3 is TGTGCCATCCGACCGGGGGGCAACTATGGCTACACCTTC.